A single sample is the source of the 17 T cell receptor beta chains below, sequenced in a study of cytomegalovirus exposure and HLA in healthy donors. Researchers ran the PCR with 60 Vbeta and 13 Jbeta primers. Clones were sequenced by immunoSEQ multiplex PCR, and TCRdb holds only the in-frame ones, with some missing. The data contain approximately 160,000 clones, 65% to 85% of them singletons. The material sequenced was PBMCs. The receptors here all came from a woman between 45 and 60 years old in good health and CMV-seropositive.

The chain carries TRBV5-1 and TRBJ1-2, with 8 bases matching TRBD1. This CDR3 has 13 amino acids. Trimming cost V 4 bases and J 7 bases; bases outside gene matches: 6. Per germline, CDR1 SGHRS and CDR2 YFSETQ. CDR3 in amino acids: CASSQQGEGGYTF. CDR3 nucleotides: TGCGCCAGCAGCCAACAGGGGGAAGGTGGCTACACCTTC.

Only a few counts were recorded for this clone. The rearrangement uses TRBV12-5 and TRBJ1-3; D unclear. The CDR3 consists of 17 residues. Trimming removed 5 bases at V and 4 bases at J, with 21 bases between. CDR1 LGHNT and CDR2 FRNRAP come from the germline V gene. The DNA of the CDR3 is TGTGCTAGTGGTCCCGGGTTCGAGAGACGCCTCGGAAACACCATATATTTT. It codes for CASGPGFERRLGNTIYF.

This chain uses TRBV6-5 with TRBJ1-4; a weak D match, TRBD1 (5 bases). CDR3 length equals 13 residues. V was trimmed by 4 bases and J by 8 bases, leaving 11 bases between them. The germline V gene has CDR1 MNHEY and CDR2 SVGAGI. This chain's CDR3 is CASSSPGVEKLFF. Here the CDR3 DNA reads TGTGCCAGCAGTTCCCCGGGGGTCGAAAAACTGTTTTTT.

The rearrangement joins TRBV5-1 to TRBJ1-1; 9 nucleotides agree with TRBD1. With 4 bases clipped from V and 5 bases from J, the junction kept 9 bases outside the gene matches. This CDR3 has 15 amino acids. Germline-derived CDR1 and CDR2 are SGHRS and YFSETQ. The CDR3 coding sequence is TGCGCCAGCAGCCCTTTACAGGGGGCCTCGACTGAAGCTTTCTTT. Protein sequence: CASSPLQGASTEAFF.

This clone has just one count. The CDR3 loop is CASRSTGGGEKLFF. CDR3 DNA sequence: TGTGCCAGCAGATCCACAGGGGGAGGTGAAAAACTGTTTTTT. The chain recombines TRBV6-1 with TRBJ1-4; TRBD1 matches at 8 bases. The CDR3 is made up of 14 amino acids. V shed 6 bases and J 7 bases; nucleotides not matched to a gene: 7. Germline lookup yields CDR1 MNHNS and CDR2 SASEGT.

This clone is a singleton in its sample. The chain has TRBV2 and TRBJ2-1; 10 bases match TRBD2. Germline values: CDR1 SNHLY, CDR2 FYNNEI. V lost 6 bases to trimming and J lost 10 bases; unmatched junction nucleotides: 9. The CDR3 runs 14 residues. This chain's CDR3 is CASSSSGGRAEQFF. CDR3 in DNA: TGTGCCAGCAGCTCTAGCGGGGGTCGGGCGGAGCAGTTCTTC.

This sequence joins TRBV7-9 and TRBJ2-3, with D unresolved. V was cut by 1 base and J by 0 bases, with 11 bases left in between. From germline, CDR1 is SEHNR and CDR2 FQNEAQ (reference sequence). This CDR3 is 16 amino acids long. CDR3 bases: TGTGCCAGCAGCTTAGAGGTGGGCCCTAGCACAGATACGCAGTATTTT. Amino acid sequence: CASSLEVGPSTDTQYF.

There are a few counts of this clone. The V call is TRBV5-4, the J call TRBJ2-4, with TRBD2 matching over 10 bases. The CDR3 runs to 15 residues. The V and J ends lost 4 bases and 6 bases, in that order; junction bases with no gene match: 7. Looked up from germline, CDR1 is SGHNT and CDR2 is YYREEE (reference sequence). The CDR3 DNA reads as TGTGCCAGCAGCAGTAGCGGGGGGCACCCAAACATTCAGTACTTC. The encoded protein is CASSSSGGHPNIQYF.

This sequence joins TRBV7-2 and TRBJ2-5; D is possibly TRBD2 (6 bases). Germline CDR1 SGHTA, CDR2 FQGNSA. Trimming cost V 4 bases and J 5 bases, with 11 bases left between them. The CDR3 consists of 13 residues. This CDR3 reads CASSWAGPETQYF. The DNA of the CDR3 is TGTGCCAGCAGCTGGGCGGGGCCCGAGACCCAGTACTTC. The entire variable domain, with the rest obtained from reference TRBV7-2 and TRBJ2-5, is as follows: GAGVSQSPSNKVTEKGKDVELRCDPISGHTALYWYRQSLGQGLEFLIYFQGNSAPDKSGLPSDRFSAERTGGSVSTLTIQRTQQEDSAVYLCASSWAGPETQYFGPGTRLLVL.

This chain links TRBV5-6 with TRBJ1-5; tentative D call: TRBD1 (6 bases). The V end lost 3 bases, the J end lost 7 bases, and 20 bases lay between the germline ends. Germline V CDR1 and CDR2: SGHDT, YYEEEE. The CDR3 totals 16 residues. The CDR3 nucleotides read TGTGCCAGCAGCTGGGGGGGGCGGGGATTGGGGCAGCCCCAGCATTTT. It is translated as CASSWGGRGLGQPQHF.

The rearrangement joins TRBV5-1 to TRBJ2-3, with 8 bases matching TRBD1. The CDR3 length is 16 residues. CDR1 SGHRS and CDR2 YFSETQ come from the germline V gene. J was trimmed by 6 bases and V by 5 bases; bases with no gene match: 14. CDR3 sequence: CASRPSTGQGIDTQYF. In DNA form, the CDR3 reads TGCGCCAGCAGGCCTTCCACCGGACAGGGAATTGATACGCAGTATTTT. The complete variable domain, with remaining parts taken from reference TRBV5-1 and TRBJ2-3, reads KAGVTQTPRYLIKTRGQQVTLSCSPISGHRSVSWYQQTPGQGLQFLFEYFSETQRNKGNFPGRFSGRQFSNSRSEMNVSTLELGDSALYLCASRPSTGQGIDTQYFGPGTRLTVL.

The chain recombines TRBV30 with TRBJ2-5, with a possible D match to TRBD2 (5 bases). With 3 bases removed from V and 0 bases from J, the gap between germline ends came to 11 bases. This CDR3 has 14 amino acids. Germline CDR1 reads GTSNPN; CDR2 reads SVGIG (reference sequence). In DNA form, the CDR3 reads TGTGCCTGGAGCGGGTCGGGAAACCAAGAGACCCAGTACTTC. Protein: CAWSGSGNQETQYF.

This chain connects TRBV6-1 to TRBJ1-5; the match to TRBD1 covers 7 bases. The CDR3 is made up of 15 amino acids. CDR1 and CDR2 (germline): MNHNS, SASEGT. The trim removed 7 bases at V and 6 bases at J, leaving 12 bases unmatched. The CDR3 DNA is TGTGCCAGCAATCCGGGACAGTTCCTCCTTCAGCCCCAGCATTTT. This codes for CASNPGQFLLQPQHF.

This chain uses TRBV29-1 with TRBJ2-1; 9 positions match TRBD2. The CDR3 runs to 14 residues. After removal of 8 bases from V and 5 bases from J, the junction contained 10 bases not matched to a gene. The germline gives CDR1 SQVTM, CDR2 ANQGSEA. As DNA, the CDR3 is TGCAGCTCGTGGGGGGGCGGGGGGGACAATGAGCAGTTCTTC. Its protein product is CSSWGGGGDNEQFF.

The CDR3 region is CASRSRGGASPLHF. In nucleotides, the CDR3 is TGTGCCAGCAGGTCACGAGGGGGTGCATCACCCCTCCACTTT. The gene calls are TRBV27 and TRBJ1-6; possibly TRBD1 for D (6 bases). Trimming pared 6 bases from V and 10 bases from J, leaving 16 bases between. From germline, CDR1 is MNHEY and CDR2 SMNVEV (reference sequence). This CDR3 is built from 14 residues.

The chain couples TRBV9 to TRBJ2-5; D might be TRBD1 (6 bases). V dropped 0 bases and J dropped 2 bases, with 11 bases sitting between them. The germline CDR1 and CDR2 sequences are SGDLS and YYNGEE. This CDR3 is built from 15 residues. In nucleotides, the CDR3 is TGTGCCAGCAGCGTAGGTAGGGGGTGGCAAGAGACCCAGTACTTC. This encodes CASSVGRGWQETQYF.

The gene calls are TRBV12-5 and TRBJ1-6; the match to TRBD1 covers 7 bases. Germline V gives CDR1 LGHNT, CDR2 FRNRAP. V lost 3 bases, J lost 10 bases, and 6 bases stayed unmatched. The CDR3 extends over 14 amino acids. In DNA, the CDR3 is TGTGCTAGTGGTTTCACGACAGGGAACTCACCCCTCCACTTT. This sequence encodes CASGFTTGNSPLHF.